Presented here are 19 T cell receptor beta chains from one specimen sequenced in a study of cytomegalovirus exposure and HLA in healthy donors. PCR primers comprised 60 Vbeta and 13 Jbeta primers. Clones were sequenced by immunoSEQ multiplex PCR, and TCRdb holds only the in-frame ones, with some missing. The sample has 100,000 to 140,000 clones; 77% are singletons. The material sequenced was PBMCs. Receptor source: a male donor in good health and CMV-seronegative.

A few counts support this clone. The V gene is TRBV6-4, the J gene TRBJ2-2; tentative D call: TRBD1 (6 bases). The germline V gene has CDR1 MRHNA and CDR2 SNTAGT. The CDR3 has 15 amino acids. Trimming removed 5 bases at V and 0 bases at J, with 10 bases between. The CDR3 coding sequence is TGTGCCAGCAGTCCGGACAGCGCGAACACCGGGGAGCTGTTTTTT. It is translated as CASSPDSANTGELFF.

This clone has a handful of counts. CDR3 DNA: TGTGCCAGCCGAGGGAGGCTTGTCGGGAGCTCCTACGAGCAGTACTTC. It specifies CASRGRLVGSSYEQYF. V and J are TRBV27 and TRBJ2-7; D is possibly TRBD2 (6 bases). Germline V gene lookup returns CDR1 MNHEY and CDR2 SMNVEV (reference sequence). This CDR3 is 16 amino acids long. Trimming cost V 8 bases and J 0 bases, with 20 bases left between them.

J is TRBJ2-7 and V is TRBV15; D is unresolved. The CDR3 has 15 residues. Germline V gives CDR1 LNHNV, CDR2 YYDKDF (reference sequence). V gave up 0 bases and J gave up 0 bases, with 9 bases separating them. The DNA for the CDR3 is TGTGCCACCAGCAGAGATCACGTCGGCTCCTACGAGCAGTACTTC. Amino acid sequence: CATSRDHVGSYEQYF.

This chain links TRBV6-5 with TRBJ1-2; D is perhaps TRBD1 (6 bases). With 5 bases removed from V and 1 base from J, the gap between germline ends came to 14 bases. Germline loops: CDR1 MNHEY, CDR2 SVGAGI. This CDR3 spans 15 amino acids. This CDR3 is CASSPRRTDNYGYTF. The CDR3 region has the DNA TGTGCCAGCAGTCCAAGACGGACAGATAACTATGGCTACACCTTC.

The chain carries TRBV28 and TRBJ2-7, with D tentatively TRBD2 (6 bases). Germline V gene sequence: CDR1 MDHEN, CDR2 SYDVKM. The CDR3 has 15 residues. Trimming removed 2 bases from V and 7 bases from J, with 18 bases in between. The CDR3 region has the DNA TGTGCCAGCAGTTTAAAACTAGCCGGGGCGGGGGAGCAGTACTTC. This codes for CASSLKLAGAGEQYF.

This clone was counted between two and nine times. This sequence joins TRBV5-8 and TRBJ2-3, with 7 bases matching TRBD1. Losses at the gene ends were 4 bases for V and 10 bases for J; bases not matched to a gene: 3. The CDR3 has 11 residues. Per the germline V gene, CDR1 is SGHTS and CDR2 is YDEGEE. CDR3 sequence reads: CASSTGVSQYF. CDR3 bases: TGTGCCAGCAGCACAGGGGTTTCGCAGTATTTT.

This sequence joins TRBV4-2 and TRBJ2-7; TRBD2 agrees at 9 bases. Unmatched junction bases numbered 9, after V lost 0 bases and J lost 0 bases. The germline CDR1 and CDR2 sequences are LGHNA and YNFKEQ. The CDR3 sequence is 18 residues long. CDR3 nucleotide sequence: TGTGCCAGCAGCCAAGACCCTAGCGGGGCCCTTAGCTCCTACGAGCAGTACTTC. This translates into CASSQDPSGALSSYEQYF.

V usage is TRBV28 and J usage is TRBJ1-4; TRBD1 aligns across 9 bases. The CDR3 is 15 amino acids. CDR1 is MDHEN, CDR2 SYDVKM, per germline. Trimming took 4 bases from V and 7 from J; bases not matched to a gene: 7. CDR3 sequence (DNA): TGTGCCAGCAGTTACAGGGGGCTCGTTGCTGAAAAACTGTTTTTT. This sequence encodes CASSYRGLVAEKLFF.

This chain uses TRBV30 with TRBJ1-1; D is unresolved. V dropped 4 bases and J dropped 1 base, with 10 bases sitting between them. The CDR3 contains 13 residues. The germline CDR1 and CDR2 sequences are GTSNPN and SVGIG (reference sequence). CDR3 sequence (DNA): TGTGCCTGGAATCCACGGAGGAACACTGAAGCTTTCTTT. Translation: CAWNPRRNTEAFF. Full variable domain (outside the CDR3, taken from reference TRBV30 and TRBJ1-1): SQTIHQWPATLVQPVGSPLSLECTVEGTSNPNLYWYRQAAGRGLQLLFYSVGIGQISSEVPQNLSASRPQDRQFILSSKKLLLSDSGFYLCAWNPRRNTEAFFGQGTRLTVV.

This clone was counted a few times. This chain connects TRBV29-1 to TRBJ2-7, with 12 bases identical to TRBD2. Germline assignment: CDR1 SQVTM and CDR2 ANQGSEA. The CDR3 spans 17 residues. Germline trimming cut 6 bases from V and 6 bases from J; bases unmatched to any gene: 18. The CDR3 DNA reads as TGCAGCGTAGGGCGCCTAGCGGGAGGGAATTTCTTATGCGAGCAGTACTTC. It encodes CSVGRLAGGNFLCEQYF.

This chain links TRBV5-5 with TRBJ2-7, with 12 bases that match TRBD2. V gave up 6 bases and J gave up 4 bases; unmatched junction bases: 5. CDR1 is SGHKS, CDR2 YYEKEE, per germline (reference sequence). This CDR3 has 14 amino acids. The CDR3 bases are TGTGCCAGCACCAAGACTAGCGGGAGTTACGAGCAGTACTTC. Its protein product is CASTKTSGSYEQYF. Drawing the rest from reference TRBV5-5 and TRBJ2-7, the complete variable domain is DAGVTQSPTHLIKTRGQQVTLRCSPISGHKSVSWYQQVLGQGPQFIFQYYEKEERGRGNFPDRFSARQFPNYSSELNVNALLLGDSALYLCASTKTSGSYEQYFGPGTRLTVT.

This chain links TRBV5-1 with TRBJ2-7; D remains ambiguous. Germline V CDR1 and CDR2: SGHRS, YFSETQ. The length of the CDR3 is 13 residues. Trimming removed 4 bases at V and 2 bases at J, with 10 bases between. CDR3 coding DNA: TGCGCCAGCAGCCCGTCCAGCGCCTACGAGCAGTACTTC. Its translation: CASSPSSAYEQYF.

This clone has just a few counts. This chain connects TRBV27 to TRBJ2-1; D perhaps matches TRBD2 (6 bases). Germline lookup yields CDR1 MNHEY and CDR2 SMNVEV (reference sequence). The CDR3 has 12 residues. Deletions cut 7 bases from V and 7 bases from J, with 11 bases between. This CDR3 reads CASMYAGNEQFF. CDR3 nucleotides: TGTGCCAGCATGTACGCGGGGAATGAGCAGTTCTTC.

J is TRBJ2-5 and V is TRBV5-1; D is undetermined. The V end lost 6 bases, the J end lost 4 bases, and 7 bases lay between the germline ends. The length of the CDR3 is 11 residues. Germline CDR1 reads SGHRS; CDR2 reads YFSETQ. CDR3 protein: CASTQLETQYF. CDR3 bases: TGCGCCAGCACTCAACTAGAGACCCAGTACTTC.

The chain carries TRBV29-1 and TRBJ2-5; tentative D call: TRBD2 (7 bases). Germline CDR1 SQVTM, CDR2 ANQGSEA. This CDR3 is 14 amino acids long. Trimming removed 7 bases from V and 2 bases from J, with 17 bases in between. In nucleotides, the CDR3 is TGCAGCGCCGGAGGGGGGGCCGGACAAGAGACCCAGTACTTC. This encodes CSAGGGAGQETQYF.

The J gene is TRBJ2-1, the V gene TRBV9; D possibly corresponds to TRBD2 (5 bases). The germline gives CDR1 SGDLS, CDR2 YYNGEE. Trimming took off 3 bases at V and 7 bases at J, with 8 bases between the two ends. The CDR3 runs to 12 residues. In DNA form, the CDR3 reads TGTGCCAGCAGCGCGGACTCTAATGAGCAGTTCTTC. It codes for CASSADSNEQFF.

The gene calls are TRBV27 and TRBJ1-1; the D gene is possibly TRBD1 (6 bases). CDR1 and CDR2 from the germline V gene are MNHEY and SMNVEV (reference sequence). Trimming shortened V by 3 bases and J by 3 bases, and 8 bases separated the two germline ends. CDR3 length: 13 amino acids. DNA for the CDR3: TGTGCCAGCAGTTTGGGGGGGCACACTGAAGCTTTCTTT. Protein product: CASSLGGHTEAFF.

The V call is TRBV5-6, the J call TRBJ2-7, with a weak D call TRBD1 (6 bases). Germline V gene lookup returns CDR1 SGHDT and CDR2 YYEEEE. The CDR3 runs to 14 residues. The V gene lost 3 bases and the J gene lost 6 bases, with 16 bases spanning the gap. DNA for the CDR3: TGTGCCAGCAGCTCATTTCAGGGGATGGGCGAGCAGTACTTC. Residues: CASSSFQGMGEQYF.

CDR3 protein: CASSQGLAGYNEQFF. CDR3 coding DNA: TGTGCCAGCTCACAGGGACTAGCGGGCTACAATGAGCAGTTCTTC. V usage is TRBV18 and J usage is TRBJ2-1, with 12 bases identical to TRBD2. Germline V gene data show CDR1 as KGHSH and CDR2 as LQKENI. Unmatched junction bases numbered 1, after V lost 4 bases and J lost 3 bases. The CDR3 is 15 residues long.